The 9 T cell receptor beta chains in this list originate from one sample, sequenced in a study of blood T cell repertoires in COVID-19 (TCRdb year 2020). Libraries were prepared through the immunoSEQ multiplex PCR assay. TCRdb obtained this table from immuneACCESS and retained in-frame rearrangements with V and J assigned. These tables miss some clones; where compared with another copy, unresolved V genes account for less than half of the shortfall, and the remainder is unexplained. Present in this sample are roughly 150,000 clones, approximately 83% of which were seen just once. The ten most abundant clones make up approximately 8% of the sample. The sample was peripheral blood. All receptors derive from a human donor in a cohort sampled during active COVID-19.

V is TRBV19 and J is TRBJ1-1; D remains unclear. CDR3 size: 14 residues. Germline V gene sequence: CDR1 LNHDA, CDR2 SQIVND (reference sequence). V lost 2 bases and J lost 7, with 14 bases in between. CDR3 nucleotide sequence: TGTGCCAGTAGTATAACAACGAACAATGATGAAGCTTTCTTT. Its translation is CASSITTNNDEAFF.

V usage is TRBV5-6 and J usage is TRBJ1-6; D may be TRBD1 (5 bases). This CDR3 contains 16 residues. Germline V gene lookup returns CDR1 SGHDT and CDR2 YYEEEE. V lost 4 bases to trimming and J lost 0 bases, with 11 bases between them. The CDR3 loop is CASSRTTSSYNSPLHF. In nucleotides, the CDR3 is TGTGCCAGCAGCAGGACAACGAGCTCCTATAATTCACCCCTCCACTTT. Supplemented by reference TRBV5-6 and TRBJ1-6, the full variable domain reads DAGVTQSPTHLIKTRGQQVTLRCSPKSGHDTVSWYQQALGQGPQFIFQYYEEEERQRGNFPDRFSGHQFPNYSSELNVNALLLGDSALYLCASSRTTSSYNSPLHFGNGTRLTVT.

V and J are TRBV4-2 and TRBJ1-1; possibly TRBD1 for D (5 bases). There are 13 residues in the CDR3. Trimming removed 1 base at V and 5 bases at J, with 8 bases between. The germline V gene encodes CDR1 LGHNA and CDR2 YNFKEQ. The CDR3 region is CASSQGQGTEAFF. CDR3 coding DNA: TGTGCCAGCAGCCAAGGGCAGGGAACTGAAGCTTTCTTT.

The chain combines TRBV5-1 with TRBJ2-7, with TRBD1 matching 8 bases. In germline, CDR1 is SGHRS, CDR2 YFSETQ. With V trimmed by 0 bases and J by 3 bases, 11 bases remained unmatched. This CDR3 is built from 17 residues. CDR3 region: CASSLVGQGRYFYEQYF. The CDR3, as DNA: TGCGCCAGCAGCTTGGTAGGACAGGGAAGGTATTTCTACGAGCAGTACTTC.

This chain links TRBV12-3 or TRBV12-4 with TRBJ1-5; no clear D gene. This CDR3 comprises 12 residues. V lost 1 base to trimming and J lost 6 bases, with 4 bases between them. The CDR3 coding sequence is TGTGCCAGCAGTTTAGGTCTTCAGCCCCAGCATTTT. This translates into CASSLGLQPQHF.

The V gene is TRBV5-4, the J gene TRBJ1-5; possible D gene TRBD1, 5 bases. From germline, CDR1 is SGHNT and CDR2 YYREEE (reference sequence). With 0 bases removed from V and 4 bases from J, the gap between germline ends came to 8 bases. This CDR3 comprises 14 residues. In nucleotides, the CDR3 is TGTGCCAGCAGCTTGGGGGGGGGTAATCAGCCCCAGCATTTT. It codes for CASSLGGGNQPQHF.

The chain uses TRBV28 and TRBJ1-3; D is unclear. The CDR3 is 13 amino acids. V lost 5 bases to trimming and J lost 4 bases, with 9 bases between them. Germline loops: CDR1 MDHEN, CDR2 SYDVKM. The CDR3 DNA reads TGTGCCAGCAGTACCCCACAGGGAAACACCATATATTTT. Its protein is CASSTPQGNTIYF.

This chain links TRBV5-4 with TRBJ2-3; tentative D call: TRBD2 (5 bases). The CDR3 has 14 residues. The germline V gene has CDR1 SGHNT and CDR2 YYREEE (reference sequence). Deletions cut 4 bases from V and 4 bases from J, with 13 bases between. CDR3 amino acids: CASSNRELSDTQYF. CDR3 nucleotide sequence: TGTGCCAGCAGCAACCGGGAACTATCAGATACGCAGTATTTT.

The V and J genes are TRBV5-1 and TRBJ1-2; 11 bases align to TRBD1. The CDR3 covers 14 residues. Germline loops: CDR1 SGHRS, CDR2 YFSETQ. The trim removed 4 bases at V and 6 bases at J, leaving 5 bases unmatched. The CDR3 DNA is TGCGCCAGCAGCCGAACGGGACAGGGGGATGGCTACACCTTC. Protein: CASSRTGQGDGYTF.